The next 23 T cell receptor beta chains were all read from a single sample in a study of blood T cell repertoires in COVID-19. Clones were read by immunoSEQ multiplex PCR, and TCRdb kept only the in-frame ones, dropping some. The sample consists of hundreds of thousands of clones, about 87% of them appearing once. Sequences were obtained from peripheral blood. The source is a woman between 18 and 29 years old with acute or convalescent COVID-19.

The CDR3 loop is CASSQRTSNQPQHF. Here the CDR3 DNA reads TGCGCCAGCAGCCAACGGACATCCAATCAGCCCCAGCATTTT. The J gene is TRBJ1-5, the V gene TRBV4-1; D is possibly TRBD1 (5 bases). This CDR3 has 14 residues. Germline assignment: CDR1 MGHRA and CDR2 YSYEKL. The ends were cut back, 2 bases at V and 3 bases at J, with 8 bases in the middle.

V usage is TRBV24-1 and J usage is TRBJ2-1; 12 bases line up with TRBD2. J gave up 0 bases and V 3 bases, and 8 bases lay outside the gene matches. Germline V gene sequence: CDR1 KGHDR, CDR2 SFDVKD. The CDR3 has 19 residues. The CDR3 coding sequence is TGTGCCACCAGTGATCGCCTCGGACTAGCGGGGAGCTCCTACAATGAGCAGTTCTTC. It yields the protein CATSDRLGLAGSSYNEQFF.

The rearrangement links TRBV12-3 or TRBV12-4 to TRBJ2-5; 8 positions match TRBD1. V trimming: 4 bases; J trimming: 3 bases; junction bases outside the gene matches: 1. The CDR3 runs 13 residues. The CDR3 bases are TGTGCCAGCAGTTGGACAGGGAAAGAGACCCAGTACTTC. Translated, it gives CASSWTGKETQYF.

The chain joins TRBV19 to TRBJ1-2, with D possibly being TRBD1 (6 bases). The CDR3 is 16 amino acids. The germline gives CDR1 LNHDA, CDR2 SQIVND (reference sequence). V lost 1 base and J lost 3, with 15 bases in between. The DNA for the CDR3 is TGTGCCAGTAGTATAGCTACAGGGAATGTGGACTATGGCTACACCTTC. It specifies CASSIATGNVDYGYTF.

The chain has TRBV21-1 and TRBJ2-1; TRBD2 reflects the table's D call only, with no check against the DNA. TRBV21-1 represents a pseudogene. The CDR3 has 13 amino acids. The CDR3 reads CARTSGDYNEQFF. The DNA of the CDR3 is TGTGCCAGGACTAGCGGGGACTACAATGAGCAGTTCTTC.

J is TRBJ1-1 and V is TRBV18; the D is unclear. Trimming left V 3 bases short and J 5 bases short, with 13 bases between. Per the germline V gene, CDR1 is KGHSH and CDR2 is LQKENI. The CDR3 length is 14 residues. CDR3 in DNA: TGTGCCAGCTCACCCGAGACACTTGGGACTGAAGCTTTCTTT. Translated, it gives CASSPETLGTEAFF.

The V call is TRBV5-5, the J call TRBJ2-5; D not resolved. This CDR3 is 12 amino acids long. Germline CDR1 SGHKS, CDR2 YYEKEE (reference sequence). Trimming removed 1 base from V and 3 bases from J, with 4 bases in between. The CDR3 region is CASSLSEETQYF. In DNA, the CDR3 is TGTGCCAGCAGCTTGTCGGAAGAGACCCAGTACTTC.

The chain has TRBV7-2 and TRBJ2-1, with D tentatively TRBD1 (5 bases). Trimming stripped 5 bases from V and 13 bases from J, with 21 bases between. The CDR3 has 14 amino acids. Germline V gene data show CDR1 as SGHTA and CDR2 as FQGNSA. The CDR3 protein is CASSADTGRPIQFF. The CDR3 DNA reads TGTGCCAGCAGCGCGGACACCGGACGTCCCATACAGTTCTTC.

The chain combines TRBV4-3 with TRBJ2-2, with no clear D. CDR1 and CDR2 from the germline V gene are LGHNA and YSLEER. The CDR3 has 14 residues. With 4 bases removed from V and 6 bases from J, the gap between germline ends came to 12 bases. The CDR3, as DNA: TGCGCCAGCAGCCCCGAGGCCCCGCCCGGGGAGCTGTTTTTT. Encoded protein: CASSPEAPPGELFF.

This rearrangement joins TRBV5-6 to TRBJ1-5, with 8 bases matching TRBD1. Per germline, CDR1 SGHDT and CDR2 YYEEEE. The CDR3 contains 15 residues. V lost 2 bases and J lost 6; bases outside the gene matches: 7. The CDR3 sequence: CASSFTDRDGQPQHF. The DNA of the CDR3 is TGTGCCAGCAGCTTCACGGACAGGGACGGTCAGCCCCAGCATTTT. The whole variable domain, filled in from reference TRBV5-6 and TRBJ1-5, reads DAGVTQSPTHLIKTRGQQVTLRCSPKSGHDTVSWYQQALGQGPQFIFQYYEEEERQRGNFPDRFSGHQFPNYSSELNVNALLLGDSALYLCASSFTDRDGQPQHFGDGTRLSIL.

This clone appeared a few times. The chain has TRBV3-1 (or the pseudogene TRBV3-2) and TRBJ2-1; weak D call: TRBD2 (6 bases). Looked up from germline, CDR1 is LGHDT and CDR2 is YNNKEL (reference sequence). Deletions cut 2 bases from V and 10 bases from J, with 6 bases between. This CDR3 has 11 amino acids. CDR3 residues: CASSQRGEQFF. The CDR3 DNA follows: TGTGCCAGCAGCCAACGGGGGGAGCAGTTCTTC.

V is TRBV7-9 and J is TRBJ1-4; TRBD1 might be the D (5 bases). V lost 0 bases to trimming and J lost 5 bases, with 19 bases between them. There are 18 residues in the CDR3. The germline V gene has CDR1 SEHNR and CDR2 FQNEAQ (reference sequence). The CDR3 loop reads CASSLADGGGEKNEKLFF. In DNA, the CDR3 is TGTGCCAGCAGCTTAGCGGATGGAGGAGGGGAAAAAAATGAAAAACTGTTTTTT.

The chain joins TRBV5-1 to TRBJ2-7; D perhaps matches TRBD2 (6 bases). The CDR3 has 13 amino acids. Germline lookup yields CDR1 SGHRS and CDR2 YFSETQ. Deletions cut 4 bases from V and 2 bases from J, with 10 bases between. CDR3 amino acids: CASSPGLTYEQYF. The CDR3 coding sequence is TGCGCCAGCAGCCCGGGACTCACCTACGAGCAGTACTTC.

This clone was observed once. The chain joins TRBV6-5 to TRBJ2-2; D is possibly TRBD1 (6 bases). The CDR3 length is 14 residues. In germline, CDR1 is MNHEY, CDR2 SVGAGI. V dropped 7 bases and J dropped 6 bases, with 15 bases sitting between them. CDR3 in amino acids: CASINTGSAGELFF. The CDR3 coding sequence is TGTGCCAGCATCAATACAGGGTCAGCCGGGGAGCTGTTTTTT.

The chain has TRBV14 and TRBJ1-2; TRBD1 matches at 8 bases. CDR3 length: 14 residues. Germline CDR1 is SGHDN and CDR2 is FVKESK. Germline trimming cut 4 bases from V and 6 bases from J; bases unmatched to any gene: 7. The CDR3: CASSRDSGGNGYTF. DNA of the CDR3: TGTGCCAGCAGCCGGGACTCAGGGGGCAATGGCTACACCTTC.

V gene TRBV9 combines with J gene TRBJ2-7; D may be TRBD1 (5 bases). The CDR3 spans 15 residues. Trimming stripped 0 bases from V and 5 bases from J, with 15 bases between. CDR1 SGDLS and CDR2 YYNGEE come from the germline V gene. The CDR3: CASSVEDTPWHEQYF. In DNA, the CDR3 is TGTGCCAGCAGCGTAGAGGACACCCCCTGGCACGAGCAGTACTTC. Supplemented by reference TRBV9 and TRBJ2-7, the full variable domain reads DSGVTQTPKHLITATGQRVTLRCSPRSGDLSVYWYQQSLDQGLQFLIQYYNGEERAKGNILERFSAQQFPDLHSELNLSSLELGDSALYFCASSVEDTPWHEQYFGPGTRLTVT.

The chain links TRBV30 to TRBJ1-6; 7 nucleotides agree with TRBD1. The CDR3 spans 16 residues. Germline CDR1 and CDR2: GTSNPN and SVGIG (reference sequence). Trimming cost V 3 bases and J 6 bases; bases outside gene matches: 11. CDR3 sequence (DNA): TGTGCCTGGAGAGGAGGGACAGCTTTACCTAATTCACCCCTCCACTTT. Its protein product is CAWRGGTALPNSPLHF. The full variable domain, its missing parts supplied by reference TRBV30 and TRBJ1-6, is SQTIHQWPATLVQPVGSPLSLECTVEGTSNPNLYWYRQAAGRGLQLLFYSVGIGQISSEVPQNLSASRPQDRQFILSSKKLLLSDSGFYLCAWRGGTALPNSPLHFGNGTRLTVT.

The V call is TRBV21-1, the J call TRBJ2-1; the table's D call, TRBD2, was not checked against the DNA. TRBV21-1 is a documented pseudogene. This CDR3 region has 18 residues. The CDR3 DNA reads as TGTGCCAGCAGCAGGTTCGGGGGGCTATCTTACTCCTACAATGAGCAGTTCTTC. Amino acid sequence: CASSRFGGLSYSYNEQFF.

This chain uses TRBV3-1 (or the pseudogene TRBV3-2) with TRBJ2-7, with D tentatively TRBD1 (6 bases). The CDR3 is 13 residues long. Germline CDR1 is LGHDT and CDR2 is YNNKEL (reference sequence). V lost 4 bases, J lost 4 bases, and 11 bases lay in between. The CDR3 DNA sequence: TGTGCCAGCAGCCCCCTCAGGGGTTACGAGCAGTACTTC. Translation: CASSPLRGYEQYF.

The CDR3 region has the DNA TGCGCCAGCAGCTTACAGACTAGCGGGGGAATAGATACGCAGTATTTT. It yields the protein CASSLQTSGGIDTQYF. This chain uses TRBV5-1 with TRBJ2-3; 12 nucleotides match TRBD2. Germline CDR1 is SGHRS and CDR2 is YFSETQ. The ends lost 2 bases at V and 5 bases at J; junction bases unmatched: 6. The CDR3 totals 16 residues.

This clone came up once. V is TRBV30 and J is TRBJ1-1; D is perhaps TRBD1 (6 bases). The CDR3 extends over 13 amino acids. Germline V gene lookup returns CDR1 GTSNPN and CDR2 SVGIG (reference sequence). Between the trimmed V and J ends, which lost 4 bases and 6 bases, there was a span of 15 bases. The CDR3 is CAWTSGGLAEAFF. CDR3 DNA sequence: TGTGCCTGGACATCCGGGGGGCTAGCTGAAGCTTTCTTT.

The chain carries TRBV6-1 and TRBJ1-2; a weak D match, TRBD1 (6 bases). Germline-derived CDR1 and CDR2 are MNHNS and SASEGT. V lost 2 bases to trimming and J lost 10 bases, with 11 bases between them. The CDR3 extends over 12 amino acids. CDR3 sequence: CASSEQGFDYTF. The CDR3 DNA sequence: TGTGCCAGCAGTGAACAGGGGTTTGACTACACCTTC.

This rearrangement joins TRBV10-3 to TRBJ2-1; 9 bases line up with TRBD2. This CDR3 region has 13 residues. Losses at the gene ends were 9 bases for V and 7 bases for J; bases not matched to a gene: 7. Per the germline V gene, CDR1 is ENHRY and CDR2 is SYGVKD. CDR3 nucleotides: TGTGCCATTCATAGCGGGGGAAGTAATGAGCAGTTCTTC. Amino acid sequence: CAIHSGGSNEQFF.